Following are 9 T cell receptor beta chains from one sample sequenced in a study of identical twins (dated by TCRdb to between 2015 and 2016). Library construction relied on 5' RACE. The data were produced on an Illumina HiSeq 2000. The public reads were run again by TCRdb, first through fastp at Q25 and then through MiXCR, and only productive beta chains were kept. A single entry per CDR3 protein holds the most common genes and DNA from its merged rows. This sample has roughly 1,500,000 distinct CDR3 sequences in its table, and under 35% of those were observed once. The top ten clones comprise around 0.3% of the sample. The sequenced sample was cord blood. The receptor source for this set is a newborn girl in good health.

This clonotype was counted only a few times. The rearrangement joins TRBV10-2 to TRBJ2-1; D is undetermined. CDR3 length: 16 amino acids. Trimming left V 2 bases short and J 0 bases short, with 11 bases between. Germline V gives CDR1 WSHSY, CDR2 SAAADI. The CDR3 loop reads CASSEAPQSSYNEQFF. In DNA form, the CDR3 reads TGCGCCAGCAGTGAGGCCCCTCAAAGCTCCTACAATGAGCAGTTCTTC.

The chain carries TRBV4-2 and TRBJ2-1; 7 nucleotides match TRBD2. Near its end, the DNA agrees better with TRBJ2-7, so the J call may be wrong. The CDR3 is 17 residues long. In germline, CDR1 is LGHNA, CDR2 YNFKEQ. The CDR3 sequence is CASSPRPSSGNYNEQYF. The CDR3 DNA follows: TGTGCCAGCAGCCCGAGGCCTTCTAGCGGAAACTACAATGAGCAGTACTTC.

V and J are TRBV7-9 and TRBJ1-3, with 8 bases aligning to TRBD1. The V gene's germline CDR1 is SEHNR and CDR2 FQNEAQ (reference sequence). The CDR3 loop spans 15 amino acids. The J segment lost 4 bases and the V segment lost 5 bases, leaving 7 bases of the junction unmatched. DNA for the CDR3: TGTGCCAGCAGCGGGACAGGCACCTTCGGAAACACCATATATTTT. Translated: CASSGTGTFGNTIYF.

This clonotype turned up a few times. The chain uses TRBV4-1 and TRBJ2-1; no reliable D call. Germline V CDR1 and CDR2: MGHRA, YSYEKL. This CDR3 has 15 amino acids. Trimming cost V 0 bases and J 4 bases, with 10 bases left between them. The DNA for the CDR3 is TGCGCCAGCAGCCAAGATCATCGGCAGTACAATGAGCAGTTCTTC. Translated, it gives CASSQDHRQYNEQFF.

The table lists this clonotype with a count of one. The rearrangement uses TRBV12-3 or TRBV12-4 and TRBJ2-3; 13 bases fit TRBD2. V dropped 6 bases and J dropped 4; count of bases not matched to a gene: 13. The CDR3 contains 18 residues. CDR3 sequence: CASSSPGLAGSRADTQYF. CDR3 coding DNA: TGTGCCAGCAGCTCTCCGGGACTAGCGGGGAGTCGCGCAGATACGCAGTATTTT.

This clonotype was seen a few times. The gene calls are TRBV5-1 and TRBJ2-5, with a weak D call TRBD2 (5 bases). Germline CDR1 and CDR2: SGHRS and YFSETQ. There are 14 residues in the CDR3. The V gene lost 0 bases and the J gene lost 1 base, with 7 bases spanning the gap. In DNA, the CDR3 is TGCGCCAGCAGCTTGGGACTAAGCCAAGAGACCCAGTACTTC. This codes for CASSLGLSQETQYF.

The chain uses TRBV5-1 and TRBJ2-1; no definite D call. The V end lost 1 base, the J end lost 6 bases, and 8 bases lay between the germline ends. Germline V lookup: CDR1 SGHRS, CDR2 YFSETQ. The CDR3 runs to 13 residues. CDR3 in DNA: TGCGCCAGCAGCTTGCGGAGTATCAATGAGCAGTTCTTC. It is translated as CASSLRSINEQFF.

This clonotype was observed a handful of times. The rearrangement uses TRBV20-1 and TRBJ1-2; TRBD1 matches 9 bases. The ends lost 0 bases at V and 0 bases at J; junction bases unmatched: 5. CDR1 is DFQATT, CDR2 SNEGSKA, per germline (reference sequence). This CDR3 region has 16 residues. The CDR3 spells CSARDLGTGTNYGYTF. Written as DNA, the CDR3 is TGCAGTGCTAGAGATTTGGGGACAGGGACTAACTATGGCTACACCTTC.

In the case of this clonotype: One end of the junction fails to match germline, which may point to a read error. The rearrangement joins TRBV24-1 to TRBJ1-5, with TRBD1 identical over 12 bases. The germline gives CDR1 KGHDR, CDR2 SFDVKD. This CDR3 has 16 amino acids. The CDR3 DNA is TGTACCACCAGTGATTCGGGACAGGGGGCGAGGCAGCCCCAGCATTTT. Encoded protein: CTTSDSGQGARQPQHF.